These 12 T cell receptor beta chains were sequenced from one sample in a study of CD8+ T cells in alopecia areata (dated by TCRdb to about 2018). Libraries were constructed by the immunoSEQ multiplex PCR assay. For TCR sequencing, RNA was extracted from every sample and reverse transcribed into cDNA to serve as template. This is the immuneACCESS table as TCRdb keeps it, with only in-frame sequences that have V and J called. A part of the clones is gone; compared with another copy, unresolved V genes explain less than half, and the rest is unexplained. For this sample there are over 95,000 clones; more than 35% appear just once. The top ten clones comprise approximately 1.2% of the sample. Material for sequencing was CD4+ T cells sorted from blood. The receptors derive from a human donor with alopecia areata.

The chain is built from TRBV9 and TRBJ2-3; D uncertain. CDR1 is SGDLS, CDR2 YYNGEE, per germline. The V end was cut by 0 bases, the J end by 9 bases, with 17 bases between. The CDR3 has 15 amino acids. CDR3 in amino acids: CASSVGGPDPRTQYF. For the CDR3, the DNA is TGTGCCAGCAGCGTAGGCGGACCGGATCCCAGAACGCAGTATTTT. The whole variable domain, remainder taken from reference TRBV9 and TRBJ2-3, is DSGVTQTPKHLITATGQRVTLRCSPRSGDLSVYWYQQSLDQGLQFLIQYYNGEERAKGNILERFSAQQFPDLHSELNLSSLELGDSALYFCASSVGGPDPRTQYFGPGTRLTVL.

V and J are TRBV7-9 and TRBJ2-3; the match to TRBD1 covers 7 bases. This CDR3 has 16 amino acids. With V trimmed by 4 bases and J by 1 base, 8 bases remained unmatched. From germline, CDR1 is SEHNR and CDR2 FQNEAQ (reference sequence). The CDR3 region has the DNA TGTGCCAGCAGCTCGGGGACAGTGGGCGGCACAGATACGCAGTATTTT. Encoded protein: CASSSGTVGGTDTQYF.

The CDR3 DNA reads TGTGCCAGCAAAACAAGCACAGATACGCAGTATTTT. This gives the protein CASKTSTDTQYF. This chain connects TRBV25-1 to TRBJ2-3; D gene unclear. In germline, CDR1 is MGHDK, CDR2 SYGVNS. The CDR3 spans 12 residues. Trimming took off 7 bases at V and 0 bases at J, with 5 bases between the two ends.

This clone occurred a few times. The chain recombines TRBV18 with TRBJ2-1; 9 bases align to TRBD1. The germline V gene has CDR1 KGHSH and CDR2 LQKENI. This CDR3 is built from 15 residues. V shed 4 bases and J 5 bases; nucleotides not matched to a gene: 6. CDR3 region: CASSQTGGAHNEQFF. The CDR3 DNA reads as TGTGCCAGCTCACAAACAGGGGGCGCCCACAATGAGCAGTTCTTC. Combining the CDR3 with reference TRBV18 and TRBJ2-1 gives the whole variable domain NAGVMQNPRHLVRRRGQEARLRCSPMKGHSHVYWYRQLPEEGLKFMVYLQKENIIDESGMPKERFSAEFPKEGPSILRIQQVVRGDSAAYFCASSQTGGAHNEQFFGPGTRLTVL.

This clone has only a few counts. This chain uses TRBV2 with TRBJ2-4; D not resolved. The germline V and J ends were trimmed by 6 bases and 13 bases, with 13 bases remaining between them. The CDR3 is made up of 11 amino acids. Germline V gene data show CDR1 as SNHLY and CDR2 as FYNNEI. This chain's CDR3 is CASSLTELQYF. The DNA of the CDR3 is TGTGCCAGCAGCCTCACAGAGCTCCAGTACTTC.

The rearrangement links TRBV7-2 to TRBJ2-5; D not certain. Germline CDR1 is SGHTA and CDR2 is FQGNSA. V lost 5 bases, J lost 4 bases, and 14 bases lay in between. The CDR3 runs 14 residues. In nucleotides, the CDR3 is TGTGCCAGCAGCCCCGGTCGGTGGGCAGAGACCCAGTACTTC. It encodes CASSPGRWAETQYF.

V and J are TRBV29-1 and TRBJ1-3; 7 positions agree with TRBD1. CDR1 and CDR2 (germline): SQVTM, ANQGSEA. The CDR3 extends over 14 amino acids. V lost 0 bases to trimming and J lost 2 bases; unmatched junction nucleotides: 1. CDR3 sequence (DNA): TGCAGCGTTGAAGAAACAGGGGCTGGAAACACCATATATTTT. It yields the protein CSVEETGAGNTIYF.

CDR3 nucleotides: TGTGCCTGGAGTGTAAGCGGGAGGTTTTCCTACGAGCAGTACTTC. Protein sequence: CAWSVSGRFSYEQYF. The chain joins TRBV30 to TRBJ2-7; TRBD2 agrees at 9 bases. With 0 bases clipped from V and 1 base from J, the junction kept 4 bases outside the gene matches. The CDR3 runs to 15 residues. Germline lookup yields CDR1 GTSNPN and CDR2 SVGIG (reference sequence).

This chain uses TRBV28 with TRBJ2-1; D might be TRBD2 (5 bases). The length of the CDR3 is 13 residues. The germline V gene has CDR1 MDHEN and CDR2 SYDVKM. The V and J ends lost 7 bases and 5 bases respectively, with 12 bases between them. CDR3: CASIKGGDNEQFF. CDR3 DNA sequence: TGTGCCAGCATCAAAGGAGGCGACAATGAGCAGTTCTTC.

CDR3 residues: CASSQESGLAGVETQYF. For the CDR3, the DNA is TGCGCCAGCAGCCAAGAATCGGGTCTAGCGGGGGTCGAGACCCAGTACTTC. The V and J genes are TRBV4-3 and TRBJ2-5, with 10 bases fitting TRBD2. CDR1 and CDR2 from the germline V gene are LGHNA and YSLEER. CDR3 length equals 17 residues. Trimming cost V 0 bases and J 5 bases; bases outside gene matches: 9.

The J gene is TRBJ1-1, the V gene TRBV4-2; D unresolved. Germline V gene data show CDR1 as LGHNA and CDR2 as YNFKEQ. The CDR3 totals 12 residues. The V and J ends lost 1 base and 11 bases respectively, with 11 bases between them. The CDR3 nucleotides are TGTGCCAGCAGCCAAGGTGGGCTCTCGGCTTTCTTT. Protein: CASSQGGLSAFF.

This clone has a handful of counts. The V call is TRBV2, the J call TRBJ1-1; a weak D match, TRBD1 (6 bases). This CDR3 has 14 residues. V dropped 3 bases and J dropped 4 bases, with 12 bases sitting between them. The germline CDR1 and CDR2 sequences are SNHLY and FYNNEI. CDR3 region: CASSEIQGLTEAFF. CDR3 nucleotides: TGTGCCAGCAGTGAGATTCAGGGGCTCACTGAAGCTTTCTTT.